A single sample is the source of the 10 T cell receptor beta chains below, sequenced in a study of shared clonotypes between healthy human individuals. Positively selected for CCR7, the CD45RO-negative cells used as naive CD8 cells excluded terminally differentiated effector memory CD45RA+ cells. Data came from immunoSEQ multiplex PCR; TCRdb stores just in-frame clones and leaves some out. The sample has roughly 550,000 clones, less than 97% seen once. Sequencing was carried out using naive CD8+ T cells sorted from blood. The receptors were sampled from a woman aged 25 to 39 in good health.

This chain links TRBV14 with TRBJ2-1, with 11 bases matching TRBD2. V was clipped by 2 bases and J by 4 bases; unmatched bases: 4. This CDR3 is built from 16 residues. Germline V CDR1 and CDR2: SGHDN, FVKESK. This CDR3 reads CASSQTGLAVYNEQFF. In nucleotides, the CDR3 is TGTGCCAGCAGCCAAACGGGACTAGCGGTATACAATGAGCAGTTCTTC.

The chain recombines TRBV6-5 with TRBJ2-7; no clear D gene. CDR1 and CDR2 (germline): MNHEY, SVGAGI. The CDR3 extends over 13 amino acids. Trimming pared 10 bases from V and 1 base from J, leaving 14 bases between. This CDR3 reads CATRSFESYEQYF. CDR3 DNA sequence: TGTGCCACCCGGAGCTTTGAGTCCTACGAGCAGTACTTC.

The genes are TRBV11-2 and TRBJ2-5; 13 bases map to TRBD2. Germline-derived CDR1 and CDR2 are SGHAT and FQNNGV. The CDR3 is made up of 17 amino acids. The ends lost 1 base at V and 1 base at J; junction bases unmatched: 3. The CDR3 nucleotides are TGTGCCAGCAGCTTAGGGACTAGCGGGAGTATCCAAGAGACCCAGTACTTC. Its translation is CASSLGTSGSIQETQYF.

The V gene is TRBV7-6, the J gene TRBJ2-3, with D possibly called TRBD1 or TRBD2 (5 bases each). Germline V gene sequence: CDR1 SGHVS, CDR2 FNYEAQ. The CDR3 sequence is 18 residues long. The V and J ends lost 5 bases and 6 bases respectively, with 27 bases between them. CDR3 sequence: CASSPRGWGESGWDTQYF. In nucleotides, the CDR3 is TGTGCCAGCAGCCCGAGGGGCTGGGGAGAAAGTGGATGGGATACGCAGTATTTT.

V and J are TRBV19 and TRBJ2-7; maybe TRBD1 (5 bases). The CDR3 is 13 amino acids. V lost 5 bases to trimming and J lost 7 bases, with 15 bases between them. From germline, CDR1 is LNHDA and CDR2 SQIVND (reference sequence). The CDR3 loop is CASSVRVLGEQYF. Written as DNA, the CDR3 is TGTGCCAGTAGTGTCAGGGTACTGGGGGAGCAGTACTTC.

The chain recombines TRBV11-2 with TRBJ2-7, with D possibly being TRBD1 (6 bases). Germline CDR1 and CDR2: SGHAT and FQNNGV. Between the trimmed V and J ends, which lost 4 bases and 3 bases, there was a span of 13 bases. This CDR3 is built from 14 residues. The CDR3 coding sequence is TGTGCCAGCAGCTCTGGGGTAGGGGGCTACGAGCAGTACTTC. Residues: CASSSGVGGYEQYF.

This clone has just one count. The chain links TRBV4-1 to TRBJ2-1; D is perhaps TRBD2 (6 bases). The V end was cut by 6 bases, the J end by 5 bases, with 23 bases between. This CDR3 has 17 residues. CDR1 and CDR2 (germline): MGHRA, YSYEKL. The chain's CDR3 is CASRTPGGLARDNEQFF. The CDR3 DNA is TGCGCCAGCAGAACGCCAGGAGGGCTAGCGAGGGACAATGAGCAGTTCTTC.

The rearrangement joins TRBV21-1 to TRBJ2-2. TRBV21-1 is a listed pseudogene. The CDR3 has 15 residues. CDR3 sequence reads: CASSKTRINTGELFF. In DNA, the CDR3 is TGTGCCAGCAGCAAAACCCGGATAAACACCGGGGAGCTGTTTTTT.

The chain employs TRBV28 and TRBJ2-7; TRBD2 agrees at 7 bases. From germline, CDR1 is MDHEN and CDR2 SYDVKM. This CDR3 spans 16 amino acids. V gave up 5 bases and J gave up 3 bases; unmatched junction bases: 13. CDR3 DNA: TGTGCCAGCAGTCTACCCCGGAGAGCGGGGAACTACGAGCAGTACTTC. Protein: CASSLPRRAGNYEQYF.

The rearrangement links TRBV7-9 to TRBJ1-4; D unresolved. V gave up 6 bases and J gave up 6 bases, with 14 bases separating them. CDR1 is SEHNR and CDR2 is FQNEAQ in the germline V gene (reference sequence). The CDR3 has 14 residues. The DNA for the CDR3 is TGTGCCAGCAGTTACCTGGGGAGGGATGAAAAACTGTTTTTT. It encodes CASSYLGRDEKLFF.